This TCR beta chain originates from a study of T cells after yellow fever vaccination. Study results and caveats: Among all clonotypes, a small share was observed in both CD4 and CD8 compartments.

The CDR3 covers 14 residues. V was cut by 0 bases and J by 9 bases, with 12 bases left in between. Germline-derived CDR1 and CDR2 are MNHEY and SVGAGI. MiXCR was run by TCRdb on the 5' RACE reads, yielding one entry per CDR3 protein. The table lists approximately 250,000 distinct CDR3 sequences, approximately 6.7% of them singletons, with about 0.95% in the top ten. This clonotype was counted between two and nine times. Antigen specificity is unknown. The rearrangement links TRBV6-5 to TRBJ1-5; D gene ambiguous. The sequences come from CD4+ T cells sorted from PBMCs, collected on the day of the yellow fever booster vaccination. This sequence was found in a young man who received the YFV17D yellow fever vaccine. CDR3: CASSYSEELGPQHF. The CDR3 region has the DNA TGTGCCAGCAGTTACTCTGAGGAACTGGGGCCCCAGCATTTT.